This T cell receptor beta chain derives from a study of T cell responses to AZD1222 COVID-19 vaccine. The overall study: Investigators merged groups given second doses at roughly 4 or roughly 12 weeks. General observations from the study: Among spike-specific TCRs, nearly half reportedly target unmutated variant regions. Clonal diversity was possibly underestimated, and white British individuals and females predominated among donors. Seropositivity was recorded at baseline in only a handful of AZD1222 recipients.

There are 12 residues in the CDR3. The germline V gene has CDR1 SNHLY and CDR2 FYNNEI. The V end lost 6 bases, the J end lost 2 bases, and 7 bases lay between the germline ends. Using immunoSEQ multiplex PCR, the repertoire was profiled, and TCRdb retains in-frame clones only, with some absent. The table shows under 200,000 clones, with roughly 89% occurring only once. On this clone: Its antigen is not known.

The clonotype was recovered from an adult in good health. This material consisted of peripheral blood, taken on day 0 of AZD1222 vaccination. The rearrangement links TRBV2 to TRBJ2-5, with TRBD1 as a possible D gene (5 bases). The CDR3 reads CASRTVQETQYF. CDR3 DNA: TGTGCCAGCAGGACAGTACAAGAGACCCAGTACTTC. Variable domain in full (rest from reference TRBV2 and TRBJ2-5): EPEVTQTPSHQVTQMGQEVILRCVPISNHLYFYWYRQILGQKVEFLVSFYNNEISEKSEIFDDQFSVERPDGSNFTLKIRSTKLEDSAMYFCASRTVQETQYFGPGTRLLVL.